This entry features one TCR beta chain sequence. Antigen unknown. This record belongs to a study of T-cell memory formation after mild COVID-19. Study information: The study found TCR clusters largely donor specific.

In TCRdb, the 5' RACE reads were re-called with MiXCR into one record per CDR3 protein. Among approximately 180,000 distinct CDR3 sequences listed, 15% to 20% were seen once. Per the germline V gene, CDR1 is SGHKS and CDR2 is YYEKEE (reference sequence). Between the trimmed V and J ends, which lost 4 bases and 7 bases, there was a span of 20 bases. This CDR3 is built from 15 residues. Findings and caveats of the study: From day 15 to 85, contracting clones were balanced between CD4 and CD8, whereas later expanders leaned toward CD4+. CD4+ clones that contracted lay mainly in CM and EM; CD8+ ones lay in EMRA.

The rearrangement uses TRBV5-5 and TRBJ1-2; no reliable D call. The sample consisted of PBMCs or a T cell subset sorted from them (not recorded which). This receptor was taken from an adult woman who had mild COVID-19 (a few samples of this study predate the infection). Cell type and time point are not known. Here the CDR3 reads CASSPQDVAWGGYTF. DNA for the CDR3: TGTGCCAGCAGCCCCCAGGACGTGGCGTGGGGTGGCTACACCTTC.